These 9 T cell receptor beta chains originate from one sample sequenced in a study of T cells in Graves' hyperthyroidism and ophthalmopathy. Amplification targeted TCR beta CDR3 regions from RNA transcripts. An initial round of RT-PCR targeting the TCR CDR3 relied on the HTBI primer set. TCRdb reanalysed the multiplex PCR reads using MiXCR and keeps one entry per CDR3 protein. Here the sample spans 550,000 to 600,000 distinct CDR3 sequences, 13% to 15% being singletons. The sequenced sample consisted of blood. Receptor source: a woman between 18 and 29 years old with Graves' ophthalmopathy.

This clonotype has at least ten counts. This sequence joins TRBV7-3 and TRBJ2-3, with 7 positions matching TRBD1. The CDR3 is 14 amino acids. Germline CDR1 reads SGHTA; CDR2 reads FQGTGA. The V and J ends lost 2 bases and 7 bases, in that order; junction bases with no gene match: 6. The CDR3 DNA is TGTGCCAGCAGCTTACCGGGACAGTGGAATACGCAGTATTTT. The encoded protein is CASSLPGQWNTQYF. The full variable domain, its missing parts supplied by reference TRBV7-3 and TRBJ2-3, is GAGVSQTPSNKVTEKGKYVELRCDPISGHTALYWYRQSLGQGPEFLIYFQGTGAADDSGLPNDRFFAVRPEGSVSTLKIQRTERGDSAVYLCASSLPGQWNTQYFGPGTRLTVL.

In its sample, this clonotype was seen many times. The gene calls are TRBV2 and TRBJ2-1, with 7 positions matching TRBD2. Trimming cost V 4 bases and J 3 bases; bases outside gene matches: 15. Germline loops: CDR1 SNHLY, CDR2 FYNNEI. The CDR3 length is 18 residues. Here the CDR3 reads CASSGGVAVGGFYNEQFF. The CDR3 coding sequence is TGTGCCAGCAGTGGGGGGGTAGCGGTGGGAGGGTTCTACAATGAGCAGTTCTTC.

This clonotype came up a few times. The chain joins TRBV9 to TRBJ2-2; 9 nucleotides line up with TRBD1. This CDR3 spans 17 amino acids. V lost 0 bases to trimming and J lost 1 base; unmatched junction nucleotides: 4. Germline CDR1 is SGDLS and CDR2 is YYNGEE. The CDR3 sequence is CASSVARGQGNTGELFF. The DNA for the CDR3 is TGTGCCAGCAGCGTAGCTCGGGGACAGGGGAACACCGGGGAGCTGTTTTTT.

This clonotype was picked up many times. The chain couples TRBV12-3 or TRBV12-4 to TRBJ1-6; D unclear. The CDR3 has 17 amino acids. Trimming removed 2 bases from V and 5 bases from J, with 16 bases in between. The CDR3, as DNA: TGTGCCAGCAGTTTAAGGAGGTCACAGTCGAATAATTCACCCCTCCACTTT. It specifies CASSLRRSQSNNSPLHF.

This clonotype was observed many times. The V call is TRBV3-1, the J call TRBJ1-2; D call uncertain. This CDR3 comprises 14 residues. The germline V and J ends were trimmed by 0 bases and 7 bases, with 12 bases remaining between them. Germline lookup yields CDR1 LGHDT and CDR2 YNNKEL (reference sequence). The CDR3 DNA follows: TGTGCCAGCAGCCAAGATCAAGGAGTTGGTGGCTACACCTTC. This gives the protein CASSQDQGVGGYTF.

V and J are TRBV4-1 and TRBJ2-7, with 9 bases that match TRBD1. Germline lookup yields CDR1 MGHRA and CDR2 YSYEKL. V shed 4 bases, J shed 2 bases, and the junction held 6 bases outside the gene matches. CDR3 length equals 15 residues. CDR3 DNA sequence: TGCGCCAGCAGCCTCCAAAGGACAGGGGCCTACGAGCAGTACTTC. Translating it yields CASSLQRTGAYEQYF.

This clonotype occurred many times. The gene calls are TRBV5-1 and TRBJ1-2; maybe TRBD1 (5 bases). There are 14 residues in the CDR3. Trimming shortened V by 0 bases and J by 3 bases, and 9 bases separated the two germline ends. CDR1 SGHRS and CDR2 YFSETQ come from the germline V gene. This CDR3 reads CASSLEGSYYGYTF. The CDR3, as DNA: TGCGCCAGCAGCTTGGAGGGGTCCTACTATGGCTACACCTTC.

This clonotype was counted only a few times. The J gene is TRBJ2-7, the V gene TRBV3-1; 10 nucleotides line up with TRBD2. Looked up from germline, CDR1 is LGHDT and CDR2 is YNNKEL (reference sequence). V lost 4 bases and J lost 1; bases outside the gene matches: 4. The length of the CDR3 is 15 residues. DNA of the CDR3: TGTGCCAGCAGCCTGGGACTAGCGCAATCCTACGAGCAGTACTTC. As protein: CASSLGLAQSYEQYF.

This clonotype has at least ten counts. The chain combines TRBV28 with TRBJ1-2; 8 nucleotides match TRBD1. Germline CDR1 is MDHEN and CDR2 is SYDVKM. The V gene end was trimmed by 3 bases and the J gene end by 1 base; junction bases not matched to a gene: 7. This CDR3 has 16 residues. The CDR3 reads CASSFQGAILNYGYTF. The CDR3 DNA reads as TGTGCCAGCAGTTTCCAGGGGGCGATTCTTAACTATGGCTACACCTTC.